A selection of T cell receptor beta chains follows, all from one sample in a study of human T cells and chemical hapten exposure. TCRdb re-derived calls from the RACE reads in MiXCR, one entry per CDR3 protein. Of a few hundred thousand distinct CDR3 sequences in the sample, 4.5% to 5.5% were seen once. The source material was whole blood, sampled in connection with sensitization to the hapten diphenylcyclopropenone (DPC). These receptors were collected from a woman younger than 35 with alopecia areata. Some clones in this sample may be carry-over from other donors' samples. Both conserved end residues are part of each CDR3. The order of the fields is D gene, clone size, J gene, V gene, CDR3 DNA, CDR3 protein. D genes are given only for firm matches. Rows may omit the clone size; those that give it use once, few, many or a size class.

- few TRBJ2-4 TRBV7-2 TGTGCCAGCGGGGGATCAGCCTTAGCCAAAAACATTCAGTACTTC CASGGSALAKNIQYF
- - TRBJ2-3 TRBV2 TGTGCCAGCAGTGAACAAGCACTAGATACGCAGTATTTT CASSEQALDTQYF
- - TRBJ2-2 TRBV11-1 TGTGCCAGCAGCTCCCGCGTTAGCGGCACCTCCACCGGGGAGCTGTTTTTT CASSSRVSGTSTGELFF
- - TRBJ1-1 TRBV28 TGTGCCAGCAGTTTCATCAGGGGCGAGGCTTTCTTT CASSFIRGEAFF
- - TRBJ2-2 TRBV6-6 TGTGCCAGCAGTTACAGGGTGGCCACCGGGGAGCTGTTTTTT CASSYRVATGELFF
- many TRBJ1-5 TRBV4-1 TGCGCCAGCAGCCAAATCAGGGACAGCAATCAGCCCCAGCATTTT CASSQIRDSNQPQHF
TRBD1 many TRBJ1-4 TRBV5-1 TGCGCCAGCAGCTCAGAGGGGGCCGGTAATGAAAAACTGTTTTTT CASSSEGAGNEKLFF
TRBD1 many TRBJ1-6 TRBV12-3/TRBV12-4 TGTGCCAGCAGTAGACAGGGGATCCGTCTCTCCCGTAATTCACCCCTCCACTTT CASSRQGIRLSRNSPLHF
- few TRBJ1-3 TRBV4-2 TGTGCCAGCAGCCAAGGGGTGGGGCAGGGAGGTGCTGGAAACACCATATATTTT CASSQGVGQGGAGNTIYF
- few TRBJ2-4 TRBV12-3/TRBV12-4 TGTGCCAGCACCCAGGACTTGACCAAAAACATTCAGTACTTC CASTQDLTKNIQYF
TRBD1 few TRBJ1-2 TRBV4-1 TGCGCCAGCAGCCAAGTGGCAATCCGACAGGGGGCGGACTATGGCTACACCTTC CASSQVAIRQGADYGYTF
TRBD1 many TRBJ1-5 TRBV28 TGTGCCAGCAGACCCGGGACAGGGGGCGGAAGGGGGCCCCAGCATTTT CASRPGTGGGRGPQHF
- - TRBJ2-1 TRBV20-1 TGCAGTGCCATAAACCCCAGCGGTGAAGGCAATGAGCAGTTCTTC CSAINPSGEGNEQFF
- many TRBJ2-1 TRBV7-6 TGTGCCAGCAGCTTACTCCCCTACGGGGGGCTCTCCTACAATGAGCAGTTCTTC CASSLLPYGGLSYNEQFF
- few TRBJ2-7 TRBV13 TGTGCCAGCAGTCGCGTCGGGGCACTCTACGAGCAGTACTTC CASSRVGALYEQYF
- few TRBJ1-2 TRBV12-3/TRBV12-4 TGTGCCAGCAGTTTAGATCAGGCTGGCTACGGCTACACCTTC CASSLDQAGYGYTF
TRBD2 many TRBJ2-2 TRBV6-5 TGTGCCAGCAGTCGGACCGGGACTAGTCGCACCGGGGAGCTGTTTTTT CASSRTGTSRTGELFF
- many TRBJ2-5 TRBV7-2 TGTGCCAGCAGCCCGATTGGGGCGCCGTACCAAGAGACCCAGTACTTC CASSPIGAPYQETQYF
- few TRBJ2-5 TRBV7-2 TGTGCCAGCCAAAACAGGGTCCCAGAGACCCAGTACTTC CASQNRVPETQYF
TRBD1 - TRBJ1-1 TRBV28 TGTGCCAGCACCGATTACAGGGGTGGCACTGAAGCTTTCTTT CASTDYRGGTEAFF
- many TRBJ1-5 TRBV4-1 TGCGCCAGCAGCTCGACCACTCTGTCCGGACGTCAGCCCCAGCATTTT CASSSTTLSGRQPQHF
- many TRBJ2-7 TRBV6-6 TGTGCCAGCAGTTACGGTGAGGGGCGCGAGCAGTACTTC CASSYGEGREQYF
TRBD1 - TRBJ1-2 TRBV18 TGTGCCAGCTCACCGACAGGGGATAAGTCCTATGGCTACACCTTC CASSPTGDKSYGYTF
TRBD1 - TRBJ1-6 TRBV18 TGTGCCAGCTCACCAGCCGGGACAGGGGTTTCGAATTCACCCCTCCACTTT CASSPAGTGVSNSPLHF
- many TRBJ1-3 TRBV25-1 TGTGCCAGCAGTGAATCAGGGGTCGGAAACACCATATATTTT CASSESGVGNTIYF
- many TRBJ2-3 TRBV29-1 TGCAGCGCCGTAGGGGCCCGAAGCACAGATACGCAGTATTTT CSAVGARSTDTQYF
TRBD2 few TRBJ2-3 TRBV20-1 TGCAGTGCGAGGGTGCGGGGGGGCACAGATACGCAGTATTTT CSARVRGGTDTQYF
- - TRBJ2-3 TRBV3-1 TGTGCCAGCAGCCACCGAGCGGTCCCGGGCACAGATACGCAGTATTTT CASSHRAVPGTDTQYF
- few TRBJ2-2 TRBV20-1 TGCAGTGCTAGGATCCATCCTGAGGGCACCGGGGAGCTGTTTTTT CSARIHPEGTGELFF
TRBD1 many TRBJ2-1 TRBV9 TGTGCCAGCAGCGTAGGAGGGGGCGCCTTAATTAGTGAGCAGTTCTTC CASSVGGGALISEQFF
- few TRBJ2-1 TRBV7-8 TGTGCCAGCAGCCCAGCATTTCAGGGAGGCACTGAGCAGTTCTTC CASSPAFQGGTEQFF
- few TRBJ1-4 TRBV14 TGTGCCAGCAGCCCCCGGCGGGGGGAATGGGAAAAACTGTTTTTT CASSPRRGEWEKLFF
- many TRBJ2-3 TRBV4-3 TGCGCCAGCAGCCTGAGGGGAGGACCCAGGAGCACAGATACGCAGTATTTT CASSLRGGPRSTDTQYF
TRBD1 few TRBJ1-1 TRBV5-4 TGTGCCAGCAGCTCATCTACAGGGGGGGTAACTGAAGCTTTCTTT CASSSSTGGVTEAFF
TRBD1 many TRBJ1-2 TRBV7-8 TGTGCCAGCAGCTCACCAGGGGGACGGAGCTACACCTTC CASSSPGGRSYTF
- - TRBJ1-1 TRBV5-6 TGTGCCAGCAGCTTGGCCGGCCCCCTCATGAACACTGAAGCTTTCTTT CASSLAGPLMNTEAFF
- many TRBJ2-5 TRBV5-1 TGCGCCAGCACCACCACAGGGTATTCCAACCAAGAGACCCAGTACTTC CASTTTGYSNQETQYF
TRBD2 many TRBJ2-1 TRBV4-2 TGTGCCAGCAGCCAAGTAGAGGAGCGGGGGTACAATGAGCAGTTCTTC CASSQVEERGYNEQFF
TRBD2 few TRBJ2-3 TRBV24-1 TGTGCCACCAGTGACTCGACCTCCCCGGAGCGGGGGAGGCATTTT CATSDSTSPERGRHF
- - TRBJ2-3 TRBV3-1 TGTGCCAGCAGCCAAGTGGCTCCGGGAGATACGCAGTATTTT CASSQVAPGDTQYF
- few TRBJ1-2 TRBV6-5 TGTGCCAGCCGGGGAGGGAGGTTCGGTGGAGGCTACACCTTC CASRGGRFGGGYTF
TRBD1 - TRBJ1-5 TRBV27 TGTGCCAGCAGTTTATCGGGACAGGGAGGGAATCAGCCCCAGCATTTT CASSLSGQGGNQPQHF
TRBD1 - TRBJ1-1 TRBV5-3 TGTGCCAGAAGCCACTGGACAGGGGGAGACACTGAAGCTTTCTTT CARSHWTGGDTEAFF
- few TRBJ1-1 TRBV10-3 TGTGCCATCAGGGACGGATACGGAGCTTTCTTT CAIRDGYGAFF
TRBD1 few TRBJ1-1 TRBV6-6 TGTGCCAGCAGCTGGACAGGGTTTGACACTGAAGCTTTCTTT CASSWTGFDTEAFF
TRBD2 - TRBJ2-3 TRBV7-2 TGTGCCAGCAGCTTATCGGCTAGGGGAGGGACAGATACGCAGTATTTT CASSLSARGGTDTQYF
- - TRBJ2-3 TRBV6-5 TGTGCCAGCAGTAATGGGGTCGCAGATACGCAGTATTTT CASSNGVADTQYF
TRBD1 many TRBJ2-2 TRBV29-1 TGCAGCGTTGAATCGCCCGCATACAGGGGAACCGGGGAGCTGTTTTTT CSVESPAYRGTGELFF
- many TRBJ2-3 TRBV7-2 TGTGCCAGCAGCATACAGTCTATGAGCACAGATACGCAGTATTTT CASSIQSMSTDTQYF
TRBD1 - TRBJ2-7 TRBV4-3 TGCGCCAGCAGCCTGGAGCCCCTGGGACAGGGGTTACACGAGCAGTACTTC CASSLEPLGQGLHEQYF
- many TRBJ2-3 TRBV9 TGTGCCAGCAGCGTAGCCCTAACGGGCACAGATACGCAGTATTTT CASSVALTGTDTQYF
- many TRBJ1-1 TRBV12-3/TRBV12-4 TGTGCCAGCACCCCAGGACAGCTCATGAACACTGAAGCTTTCTTT CASTPGQLMNTEAFF
TRBD1 many TRBJ1-1 TRBV11-2 TGTGCCAGCAGCTTCGGTACAGGGGTTGGAGCTTTCTTT CASSFGTGVGAFF